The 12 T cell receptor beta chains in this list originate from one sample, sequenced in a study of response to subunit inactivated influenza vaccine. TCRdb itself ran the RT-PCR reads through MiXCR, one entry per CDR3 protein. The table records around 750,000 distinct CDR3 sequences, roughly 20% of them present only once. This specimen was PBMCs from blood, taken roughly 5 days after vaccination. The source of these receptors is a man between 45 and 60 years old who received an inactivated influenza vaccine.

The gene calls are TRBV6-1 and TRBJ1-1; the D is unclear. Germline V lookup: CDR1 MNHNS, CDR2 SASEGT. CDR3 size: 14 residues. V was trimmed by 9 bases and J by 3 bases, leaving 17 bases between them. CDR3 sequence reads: CASRGRARDTEAFF. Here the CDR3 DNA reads TGTGCCAGTAGAGGAAGGGCGAGGGACACTGAAGCTTTCTTT.

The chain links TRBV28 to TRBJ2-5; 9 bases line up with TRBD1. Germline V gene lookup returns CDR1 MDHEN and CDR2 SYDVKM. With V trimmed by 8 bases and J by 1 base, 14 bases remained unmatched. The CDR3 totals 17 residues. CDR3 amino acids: CASSGEGGQGPQETQYF. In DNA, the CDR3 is TGTGCCAGCTCCGGAGAGGGGGGACAGGGCCCCCAAGAGACCCAGTACTTC.

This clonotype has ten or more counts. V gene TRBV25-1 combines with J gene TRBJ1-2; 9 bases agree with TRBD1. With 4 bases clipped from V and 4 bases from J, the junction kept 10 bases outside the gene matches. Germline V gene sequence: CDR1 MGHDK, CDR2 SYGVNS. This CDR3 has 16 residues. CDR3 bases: TGTGCCAGCAGTGGACGCCCCGGGACAGGGACCTATGGCTACACCTTC. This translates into CASSGRPGTGTYGYTF.

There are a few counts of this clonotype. The CDR3 DNA reads as TGTGCCAGCAGCTTAGATTTATATAATTCACCCCTCCACTTT. It codes for CASSLDLYNSPLHF. This chain uses TRBV7-2 with TRBJ1-6; no clear D gene. The CDR3 is 14 amino acids. Trimming shortened V by 1 base and J by 4 bases, and 5 bases separated the two germline ends. The germline V gene has CDR1 SGHTA and CDR2 FQGNSA. The full variable domain, with the rest looked up from reference TRBV7-2 and TRBJ1-6, is GAGVSQSPSNKVTEKGKDVELRCDPISGHTALYWYRQSLGQGLEFLIYFQGNSAPDKSGLPSDRFSAERTGGSVSTLTIQRTQQEDSAVYLCASSLDLYNSPLHFGNGTRLTVT.

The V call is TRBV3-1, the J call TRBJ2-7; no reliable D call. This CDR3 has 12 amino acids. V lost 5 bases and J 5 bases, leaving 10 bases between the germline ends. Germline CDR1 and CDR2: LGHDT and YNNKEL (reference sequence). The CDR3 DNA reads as TGTGCCAGCAGCTCCTCCGGCAACGAGCAGTACTTC. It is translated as CASSSSGNEQYF.

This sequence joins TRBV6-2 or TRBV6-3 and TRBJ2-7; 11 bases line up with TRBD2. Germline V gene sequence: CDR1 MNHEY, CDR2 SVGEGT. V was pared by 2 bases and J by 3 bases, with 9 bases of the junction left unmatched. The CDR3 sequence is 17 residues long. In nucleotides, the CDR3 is TGTGCCAGCAGTTACACGCCGGGACTAGCGGAGAGCTACGAGCAGTACTTC. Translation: CASSYTPGLAESYEQYF.

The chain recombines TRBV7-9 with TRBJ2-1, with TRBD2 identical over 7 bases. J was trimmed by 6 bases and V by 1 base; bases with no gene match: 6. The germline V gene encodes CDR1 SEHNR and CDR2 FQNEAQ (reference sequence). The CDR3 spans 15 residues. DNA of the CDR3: TGTGCCAGCAGCTTAGGAGCGGGATCCCGCAATGAGCAGTTCTTC. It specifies CASSLGAGSRNEQFF.

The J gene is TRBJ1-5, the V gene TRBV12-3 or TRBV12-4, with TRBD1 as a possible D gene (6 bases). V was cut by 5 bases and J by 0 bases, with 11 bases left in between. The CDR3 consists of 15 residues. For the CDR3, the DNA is TGTGCCAGCAGTGACAGGAGATATAGCAATCAGCCCCAGCATTTT. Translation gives CASSDRRYSNQPQHF.

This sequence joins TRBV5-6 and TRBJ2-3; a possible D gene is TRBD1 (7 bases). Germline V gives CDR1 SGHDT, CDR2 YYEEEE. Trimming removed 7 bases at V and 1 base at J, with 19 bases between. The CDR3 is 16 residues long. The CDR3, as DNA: TGTGCCAGCCCACCGCCAGGGGGGCTCGGCACAGATACGCAGTATTTT. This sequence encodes CASPPPGGLGTDTQYF.

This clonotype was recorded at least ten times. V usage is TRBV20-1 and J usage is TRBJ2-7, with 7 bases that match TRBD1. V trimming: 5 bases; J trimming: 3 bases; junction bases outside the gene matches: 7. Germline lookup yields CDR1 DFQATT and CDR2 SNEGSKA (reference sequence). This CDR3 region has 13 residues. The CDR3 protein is CSAGIRDSYEQYF. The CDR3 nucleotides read TGCAGTGCTGGAATAAGGGACAGCTACGAGCAGTACTTC.

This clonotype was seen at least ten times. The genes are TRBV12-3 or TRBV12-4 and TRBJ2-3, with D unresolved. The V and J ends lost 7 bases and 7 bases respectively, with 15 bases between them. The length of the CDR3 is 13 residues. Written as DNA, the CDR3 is TGTGCCAGCACTCCCCCTCCGTCTAATACGCAGTATTTT. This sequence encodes CASTPPPSNTQYF.

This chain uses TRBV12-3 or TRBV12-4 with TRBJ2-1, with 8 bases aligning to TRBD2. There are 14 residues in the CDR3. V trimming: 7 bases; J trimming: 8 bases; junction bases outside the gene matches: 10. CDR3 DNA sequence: TGTGCCAGCACCATGGGACTAGGCATGTATGAGCAGTTCTTC. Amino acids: CASTMGLGMYEQFF.